This T cell receptor beta chain was obtained from a study of response to subunit inactivated influenza vaccine. Study-wide results and caveats: Few additional T cells are recruited per seasonal influenza vaccination, authors suggested.

This clonotype was detected a few times. Its antigen remains unidentified. Using its own MiXCR run on the RT-PCR reads, TCRdb lists one record per CDR3 protein. The table lists approximately 700,000 distinct CDR3 sequences, about a sixth of them singletons. The CDR3 totals 14 residues. Germline loops: CDR1 SGHAT, CDR2 FQNNGV. Between the trimmed V and J ends, which lost 5 bases and 3 bases, there was a span of 10 bases. The source is a man aged 45 to 65 who received an inactivated influenza vaccine. Specimen: PBMCs from blood, collected about 13 days after vaccination. The J gene is TRBJ2-2, the V gene TRBV11-2; D is unclear. CDR3 in DNA: TGTGCCAGCAGCCGCGCATACGACACCGGGGAGCTGTTTTTT. Protein product: CASSRAYDTGELFF.